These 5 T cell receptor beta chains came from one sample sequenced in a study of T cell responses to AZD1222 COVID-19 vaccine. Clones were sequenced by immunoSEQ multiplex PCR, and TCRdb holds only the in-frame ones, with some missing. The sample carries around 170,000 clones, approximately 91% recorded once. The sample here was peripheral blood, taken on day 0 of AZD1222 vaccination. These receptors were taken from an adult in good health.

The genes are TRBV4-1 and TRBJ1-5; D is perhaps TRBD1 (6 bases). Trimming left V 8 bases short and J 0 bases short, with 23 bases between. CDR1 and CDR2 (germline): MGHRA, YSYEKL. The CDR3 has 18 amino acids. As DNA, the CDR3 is TGCGCCAGCGCCAGGGGTCACGCCAACTCTTATAGCAATCAGCCCCAGCATTTT. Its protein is CASARGHANSYSNQPQHF.

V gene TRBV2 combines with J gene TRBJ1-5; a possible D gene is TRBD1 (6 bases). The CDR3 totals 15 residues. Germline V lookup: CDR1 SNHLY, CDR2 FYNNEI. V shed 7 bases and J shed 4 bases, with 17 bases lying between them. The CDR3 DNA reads TGTGCCAGCAACCGGGCCGGGACACCAAATCAGCCCCAGCATTTT. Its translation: CASNRAGTPNQPQHF.

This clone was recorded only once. The CDR3 here is CASSPLAGGVSYNEQFF. DNA of the CDR3: TGTGCCAGCAGCCCCCTAGCGGGAGGGGTGTCCTACAATGAGCAGTTCTTC. The V gene is TRBV7-2, the J gene TRBJ2-1; 12 nucleotides match TRBD2. Germline V gives CDR1 SGHTA, CDR2 FQGNSA. V shed 5 bases and J 1 base; nucleotides not matched to a gene: 6. The length of the CDR3 is 17 residues.

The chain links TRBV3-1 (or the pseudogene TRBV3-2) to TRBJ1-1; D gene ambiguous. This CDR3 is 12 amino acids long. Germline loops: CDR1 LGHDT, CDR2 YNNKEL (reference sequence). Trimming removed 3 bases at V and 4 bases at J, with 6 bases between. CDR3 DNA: TGTGCCAGCAGCCATGGGTTCACTGAAGCTTTCTTT. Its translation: CASSHGFTEAFF.

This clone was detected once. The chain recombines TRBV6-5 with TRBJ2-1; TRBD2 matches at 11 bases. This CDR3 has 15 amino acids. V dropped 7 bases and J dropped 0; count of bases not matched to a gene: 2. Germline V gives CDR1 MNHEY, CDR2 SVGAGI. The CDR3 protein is CASKTSGSSYNEQFF. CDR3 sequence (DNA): TGTGCCAGCAAAACTAGCGGGAGCTCCTACAATGAGCAGTTCTTC.